Below, 13 T cell receptor beta chains from the same sample are listed, as sequenced in a study of T cells after yellow fever vaccination. TCRdb re-derived calls from the 5' RACE reads in MiXCR, one entry per CDR3 protein. The table has 250,000 to 300,000 distinct CDR3 sequences, roughly 13% seen once; the top ten hold roughly 0.5%. Sample: CD4+ T cells sorted from PBMCs, taken 45 days after the yellow fever booster vaccination. All receptors derive from a man aged 25 to 40 who received the YFV17D yellow fever vaccine.

This chain links TRBV11-2 with TRBJ2-5; 11 positions match TRBD2. V lost 5 bases, J lost 2 bases, and 13 bases stayed unmatched. This CDR3 has 18 amino acids. Germline loops: CDR1 SGHAT, CDR2 FQNNGV. CDR3 region: CASSRIVLAGDLQETQYF. The CDR3 region has the DNA TGTGCCAGCAGCCGGATCGTACTAGCGGGGGACCTGCAAGAGACCCAGTACTTC.

J is TRBJ1-1 and V is TRBV7-9; tentative D call: TRBD1 (6 bases). The CDR3 totals 14 residues. Germline V lookup: CDR1 SEHNR, CDR2 FQNEAQ (reference sequence). The V end was cut by 5 bases, the J end by 5 bases, with 15 bases between. The CDR3 spells CASSLMGGLTEAFF. The CDR3 DNA reads as TGTGCCAGCAGCCTAATGGGGGGGCTTACTGAAGCTTTCTTT.

In this sample, this clonotype turned up many times. V is TRBV4-3 and J is TRBJ2-3; 11 bases fit TRBD2. CDR3 length: 17 amino acids. Germline V gives CDR1 LGHNA, CDR2 YSLEER. V shed 1 base and J 3 bases; nucleotides not matched to a gene: 6. The CDR3 region has the DNA TGCGCCAGCAGCCAAGCCCCACTAGCGGGAGTTACAGATACGCAGTATTTT. Protein sequence: CASSQAPLAGVTDTQYF.

The chain has TRBV5-1 and TRBJ2-2; D might be TRBD1 (6 bases). Trimming left V 0 bases short and J 1 base short, with 10 bases between. The CDR3 length is 16 residues. Germline V CDR1 and CDR2: SGHRS, YFSETQ. The CDR3 here is CASSLVRTENTGELFF. CDR3 in DNA: TGCGCCAGCAGCTTGGTAAGGACAGAGAACACCGGGGAGCTGTTTTTT.

This chain uses TRBV6-4 with TRBJ2-1, with 11 bases matching TRBD1. Germline V gives CDR1 MRHNA, CDR2 SNTAGT. V lost 6 bases, J lost 4 bases, and 17 bases stayed unmatched. This CDR3 contains 19 residues. CDR3: CASRLPGIVDRGRYNEQFF. Written as DNA, the CDR3 is TGTGCCAGCAGACTACCCGGTATCGTGGACAGGGGGCGATACAATGAGCAGTTCTTC.

This clonotype was seen ten or more times. V is TRBV12-3 or TRBV12-4 and J is TRBJ2-7; D is ambiguous. The germline V and J ends were trimmed by 8 bases and 2 bases, with 13 bases remaining between them. The CDR3 extends over 13 amino acids. The CDR3 sequence is CASGPTTTYEQYF. DNA of the CDR3: TGTGCCAGCGGGCCAACCACGACCTACGAGCAGTACTTC.

The chain recombines TRBV20-1 with TRBJ2-7; perhaps TRBD2 as D (6 bases). This CDR3 has 14 residues. Trimming left V 4 bases short and J 3 bases short, with 16 bases between. CDR1 DFQATT and CDR2 SNEGSKA come from the germline V gene (reference sequence). The CDR3 is CSAKRVAESYEQYF. The CDR3 DNA reads as TGCAGTGCTAAACGGGTAGCGGAAAGCTACGAGCAGTACTTC.

This clonotype came up a few times. This chain links TRBV20-1 with TRBJ2-1; 10 nucleotides agree with TRBD2. J was trimmed by 1 base and V by 1 base; bases with no gene match: 13. Looked up from germline, CDR1 is DFQATT and CDR2 is SNEGSKA (reference sequence). The CDR3 loop spans 19 amino acids. CDR3 protein: CSARGSSSGSWKSYNEQFF. The CDR3, as DNA: TGCAGTGCTAGAGGATCCTCTAGCGGGAGTTGGAAATCCTACAATGAGCAGTTCTTC.

This chain links TRBV29-1 with TRBJ2-2; D not resolved. This CDR3 has 12 amino acids. V was shortened by 4 bases and J by 2 bases, with 5 bases between the two germline ends. From germline, CDR1 is SQVTM and CDR2 ANQGSEA. CDR3 nucleotides: TGCAGCGTTGTGGGAAACACCGGGGAGCTGTTTTTT. Protein product: CSVVGNTGELFF.

The rearrangement uses TRBV12-3 or TRBV12-4 and TRBJ2-1; TRBD2 aligns across 7 bases. The CDR3 is 14 residues long. With 6 bases clipped from V and 8 bases from J, the junction kept 10 bases outside the gene matches. The DNA for the CDR3 is TGTGCCAGCAGAGGACTAGTTCGGTTCGATGAGCAGTTCTTC. Its translation is CASRGLVRFDEQFF.

The rearrangement links TRBV5-1 to TRBJ2-3, with D perhaps matching TRBD2 (5 bases). The CDR3 sequence is 15 residues long. Germline loops: CDR1 SGHRS, CDR2 YFSETQ. Trimming cost V 4 bases and J 0 bases, with 12 bases left between them. The CDR3: CASSQVSGSTDTQYF. The DNA for the CDR3 is TGCGCCAGCAGCCAGGTCTCGGGGAGCACAGATACGCAGTATTTT.

This clonotype was detected a few times. The chain recombines TRBV11-2 with TRBJ2-1; 8 bases align to TRBD2. V trimming: 7 bases; J trimming: 4 bases; junction bases outside the gene matches: 6. Germline CDR1 is SGHAT and CDR2 is FQNNGV. CDR3 size: 14 residues. The CDR3 DNA reads as TGTGCCAGCACCCCAGCGGGAGCTTACAATGAGCAGTTCTTC. It specifies CASTPAGAYNEQFF.

Only a few counts were recorded for this clonotype. This chain connects TRBV5-1 to TRBJ2-1, with a tentative D call TRBD2 (6 bases). Trimming cost V 4 bases and J 0 bases, with 14 bases left between them. Per germline, CDR1 SGHRS and CDR2 YFSETQ. This CDR3 region has 16 residues. In DNA, the CDR3 is TGCGCCAGCAGCCCGGCCCGGAGGGCCTCCTACAATGAGCAGTTCTTC. Protein: CASSPARRASYNEQFF. The full variable domain, its missing parts supplied by reference TRBV5-1 and TRBJ2-1, is KAGVTQTPRYLIKTRGQQVTLSCSPISGHRSVSWYQQTPGQGLQFLFEYFSETQRNKGNFPGRFSGRQFSNSRSEMNVSTLELGDSALYLCASSPARRASYNEQFFGPGTRLTVL.